This entry lists 27 T cell receptor beta chains sequenced from one sample in a study of blood T cell repertoires in COVID-19. Assay: immunoSEQ multiplex PCR; the TCRdb copy retains only in-frame clones and omits some. The sample yields 110,000 to 150,000 clones, under 90% seen once. Sample: peripheral blood. These receptors were obtained from a woman of 80 years or more in a cohort sampled during active or convalescent COVID-19.

This clone was observed a single time. J is TRBJ2-7 and V is TRBV5-1, with 11 bases aligning to TRBD2. From germline, CDR1 is SGHRS and CDR2 YFSETQ. V lost 4 bases and J lost 2; bases outside the gene matches: 2. This CDR3 has 14 residues. The CDR3 nucleotides are TGCGCCAGCAGCACGACTAGCGGGGCCTACGAGCAGTACTTC. It specifies CASSTTSGAYEQYF.

The chain couples TRBV6-6 to TRBJ1-4; D uncertain. The V and J ends lost 11 bases and 3 bases respectively, with 16 bases between them. CDR3 size: 14 residues. CDR1 and CDR2 from the germline V gene are MNHNY and SVGAGI (reference sequence). CDR3 DNA: TGTGCCTCCAGCGTAGGTCGGGCTAATGAAAAACTGTTTTTT. Its translation is CASSVGRANEKLFF.

The rearrangement uses TRBV5-1 and TRBJ1-1; perhaps TRBD1 as D (5 bases). This CDR3 spans 15 amino acids. The V and J ends lost 4 bases and 1 base respectively, with 14 bases between them. Per germline, CDR1 SGHRS and CDR2 YFSETQ. The CDR3 sequence is CASSPGAVENTEAFF. The CDR3, as DNA: TGCGCCAGCAGCCCTGGGGCTGTGGAGAACACTGAAGCTTTCTTT. The variable domain in full, with the rest retrieved from reference TRBV5-1 and TRBJ1-1, is KAGVTQTPRYLIKTRGQQVTLSCSPISGHRSVSWYQQTPGQGLQFLFEYFSETQRNKGNFPGRFSGRQFSNSRSEMNVSTLELGDSALYLCASSPGAVENTEAFFGQGTRLTVV.

This chain links TRBV6-6 with TRBJ2-5; 11 nucleotides agree with TRBD2. The CDR3 is made up of 16 amino acids. Germline CDR1 MNHNY, CDR2 SVGAGI (reference sequence). The junction had 8 bases not matched to a gene; V was cut back by 5 bases and J by 3 bases. The CDR3 region has the DNA TGTGCCAGCAGTATCATAGCGGGGGGGATTAAAGAGACCCAGTACTTC. Its translation: CASSIIAGGIKETQYF.

The chain links TRBV11-3 to TRBJ2-5; 7 bases are a match to TRBD1. In germline, CDR1 is SGHNT, CDR2 YENEEA. The CDR3 covers 16 residues. V shed 5 bases, J shed 2 bases, and the junction held 11 bases outside the gene matches. CDR3 DNA: TGTGCCAGCAGCAAAGGGGACAGCGCCCAACAAGAGACCCAGTACTTC. Translated, it gives CASSKGDSAQQETQYF.

The chain couples TRBV28 to TRBJ2-3; the match to TRBD1 covers 9 bases. The CDR3 runs to 16 residues. From germline, CDR1 is MDHEN and CDR2 SYDVKM. V shed 2 bases, J shed 0 bases, and the junction held 3 bases outside the gene matches. Written as DNA, the CDR3 is TGTGCCAGCAGTTTACGAGGGACAGGGAGCACAGATACGCAGTATTTT. This encodes CASSLRGTGSTDTQYF.

The chain uses TRBV9 and TRBJ1-2, with D hard to call. Deletions cut 2 bases from V and 0 bases from J, with 11 bases between. CDR1 and CDR2 from the germline V gene are SGDLS and YYNGEE. The CDR3 is made up of 15 amino acids. The CDR3 here is CASSVRAGANYGYTF. CDR3 nucleotide sequence: TGTGCCAGCAGCGTGAGAGCAGGCGCTAACTATGGCTACACCTTC.

The genes are TRBV7-2 and TRBJ2-7; TRBD1 aligns across 7 bases. Germline CDR1 reads SGHTA; CDR2 reads FQGNSA. The CDR3 runs 15 residues. After removal of 4 bases from V and 2 bases from J, the junction contained 8 bases not matched to a gene. Here the CDR3 DNA reads TGTGCCAGCAGCTCCCCGGGACAGACAACCTACGAGCAGTACTTC. Amino acids: CASSSPGQTTYEQYF.

The chain couples TRBV18 to TRBJ2-7; 9 nucleotides match TRBD1. Germline assignment: CDR1 KGHSH and CDR2 LQKENI. Germline trimming cut 4 bases from V and 3 bases from J; bases unmatched to any gene: 7. This CDR3 contains 15 residues. The CDR3 DNA is TGTGCCAGCTCACAACCCGGACAGGGGAGCTACGAGCAGTACTTC. It specifies CASSQPGQGSYEQYF.

This clone was picked up one time. The gene calls are TRBV4-1 and TRBJ1-6, with a possible D match to TRBD1 (5 bases). V lost 6 bases and J 1 base, leaving 10 bases between the germline ends. Germline V lookup: CDR1 MGHRA, CDR2 YSYEKL. CDR3 length: 15 amino acids. CDR3: CASRPDSSYNSPLHF. The CDR3 coding sequence is TGCGCCAGCAGGCCCGACAGTTCCTATAATTCACCCCTCCACTTT.

The chain employs TRBV27 and TRBJ1-2; D is undetermined. This CDR3 region has 14 residues. From germline, CDR1 is MNHEY and CDR2 SMNVEV (reference sequence). Deletions cut 5 bases from V and 4 bases from J, with 14 bases between. The CDR3 loop reads CASSKWGEFYGYTF. The CDR3 DNA follows: TGTGCCAGCAGTAAATGGGGAGAGTTCTATGGCTACACCTTC.

The chain couples TRBV10-3 to TRBJ2-3, with D tentatively TRBD2 (6 bases). Trimming shortened V by 6 bases and J by 2 bases, and 15 bases separated the two germline ends. The CDR3 is made up of 15 amino acids. The germline V gene encodes CDR1 ENHRY and CDR2 SYGVKD. CDR3 coding DNA: TGTGCCATCAGCTCTATCGCGGGGATCACAGATACGCAGTATTTT. As protein: CAISSIAGITDTQYF.

The chain combines TRBV7-9 with TRBJ1-1; 8 bases are a match to TRBD1. Germline V gene lookup returns CDR1 SEHNR and CDR2 FQNEAQ (reference sequence). The junction had 9 bases not matched to a gene; V was cut back by 4 bases and J by 8 bases. This CDR3 has 14 residues. The CDR3 DNA reads TGTGCCAGCAGCTCCGGGACAGGTAACTTCGAAGCTTTCTTT. It yields the protein CASSSGTGNFEAFF.

The chain is built from TRBV6-5 and TRBJ1-2; 7 bases line up with TRBD1. The germline V gene has CDR1 MNHEY and CDR2 SVGAGI. The CDR3 covers 15 residues. Unmatched junction bases numbered 6, after V lost 3 bases and J lost 2 bases. The CDR3 sequence: CASSYLTGPNYGYTF. CDR3 in DNA: TGTGCCAGCAGTTATCTGACAGGGCCGAACTATGGCTACACCTTC.

As for this clone: At one end the junction does not follow the germline gene, possibly because of a read error. This chain links TRBV5-1 with TRBJ2-1; 9 bases match TRBD1. Per the germline V gene, CDR1 is SGHRS and CDR2 is YFSETQ. The CDR3 covers 14 residues. CDR3 loop: CAGSSGQGINEQFF. The CDR3 bases are TGCGCCGGCAGCTCAGGACAGGGGATAAATGAGCAGTTCTTC. Using reference TRBV5-1 and TRBJ2-1 for the parts outside the CDR3, the full variable domain is KAGVTQTPRYLIKTRGQQVTLSCSPISGHRSVSWYQQTPGQGLQFLFEYFSETQRNKGNFPGRFSGRQFSNSRSEMNVSTLELGDSALYLCAGSSGQGINEQFFGPGTRLTVL.

This chain joins TRBV30 and TRBJ2-1; D uncertain. V lost 0 bases and J lost 6, with 3 bases in between. Germline V CDR1 and CDR2: GTSNPN, SVGIG (reference sequence). This CDR3 comprises 11 residues. CDR3 coding DNA: TGTGCCTGGAGTGTTAGCAATGAGCAGTTCTTC. This sequence encodes CAWSVSNEQFF.

For this clone: A much larger clone is a single base away; this may be a read error. This sequence joins TRBV7-9 and TRBJ2-5, with a possible D match to TRBD1 (6 bases). The CDR3 has 13 amino acids. Per the germline V gene, CDR1 is SEHNR and CDR2 is FQNEAQ (reference sequence). With 1 base removed from V and 3 bases from J, the gap between germline ends came to 6 bases. The CDR3 here is CASSLGTEETQYF. The CDR3 coding sequence is TGTGCCAGCAGCTTAGGGACAGAAGAGACCCAGTACTTC. Full variable domain (remainder filled in from reference TRBV7-9 and TRBJ2-5): DTGVSQNPRHKITKRGQNVTFRCDPISEHNRLYWYRQTLGQGPEFLTYFQNEAQLEKSRLLSDRFSAERPKGSFSTLEIQRTEQGDSAMYLCASSLGTEETQYFGPGTRLLVL.

This clone has a single count. This chain links TRBV18 with TRBJ2-4; D is perhaps TRBD2 (5 bases). Germline CDR1 is KGHSH and CDR2 is LQKENI. CDR3 length: 18 residues. V shed 4 bases and J shed 0 bases, with 19 bases lying between them. This CDR3 reads CASSRPSWIRGAKNIQYF. The CDR3 DNA reads as TGTGCCAGCTCACGCCCATCTTGGATCCGGGGAGCCAAAAACATTCAGTACTTC.

The rearrangement uses TRBV5-5 and TRBJ1-6; no firm D call. The ends were cut back, 4 bases at V and 7 bases at J, with 9 bases in the middle. The CDR3 loop spans 13 amino acids. Germline loops: CDR1 SGHKS, CDR2 YYEKEE (reference sequence). The CDR3 loop is CASSPLGNSPLHF. The CDR3 nucleotides read TGTGCCAGCAGCCCCCTCGGGAATTCACCCCTCCACTTT.

This clone has only one observation. The rearrangement uses TRBV7-6 and TRBJ1-1; 7 bases agree with TRBD1. V trimming: 0 bases; J trimming: 4 bases; junction bases outside the gene matches: 11. CDR3 length: 17 amino acids. CDR1 is SGHVS, CDR2 FNYEAQ, per germline. Here the CDR3 reads CASSLAPTGSMATEAFF. CDR3 nucleotide sequence: TGTGCCAGCAGCTTAGCCCCGACAGGGAGCATGGCCACTGAAGCTTTCTTT.

This rearrangement joins TRBV2 to TRBJ1-3; D call uncertain. The CDR3 is made up of 15 amino acids. The germline gives CDR1 SNHLY, CDR2 FYNNEI. Trimming removed 4 bases from V and 0 bases from J, with 10 bases in between. The CDR3 nucleotides read TGTGCCAGCAGTGGAACACGACTCTCTGGAAACACCATATATTTT. This gives the protein CASSGTRLSGNTIYF.

The gene calls are TRBV5-1 and TRBJ2-6; the match to TRBD2 covers 7 bases. V lost 4 bases, J lost 4 bases, and 5 bases stayed unmatched. This CDR3 spans 15 amino acids. Germline assignment: CDR1 SGHRS and CDR2 YFSETQ. The CDR3 sequence is CASSREGSGANVLTF. In nucleotides, the CDR3 is TGCGCCAGCAGCAGGGAGGGCTCCGGGGCCAACGTCCTGACTTTC.

This clone was detected only a few times. The rearrangement joins TRBV6-1 to TRBJ1-4, with a tentative D call TRBD1 (5 bases). Trimming shortened V by 3 bases and J by 11 bases, and 19 bases separated the two germline ends. Germline V CDR1 and CDR2: MNHNS, SASEGT. This CDR3 region has 15 residues. CDR3 sequence reads: CASSDAPPGRGKLFF. CDR3 DNA sequence: TGTGCCAGCAGTGACGCCCCGCCGGGCCGGGGGAAACTGTTTTTT.

The CDR3 region is CASSLRTGVRGYTF. CDR3 nucleotide sequence: TGTGCCAGCAGCCTAAGGACAGGGGTTAGGGGCTACACCTTC. The rearrangement links TRBV28 to TRBJ1-2; 9 nucleotides agree with TRBD1. Germline trimming cut 6 bases from V and 8 bases from J; bases unmatched to any gene: 10. Germline lookup yields CDR1 MDHEN and CDR2 SYDVKM. The CDR3 has 14 amino acids.

CDR3 coding DNA: TGTGCCAGCAGCTACCCACTAGCGGGGGGGGCCCAAATCAGAGAGACCCAGTACTTC. Its protein product is CASSYPLAGGAQIRETQYF. This rearrangement joins TRBV7-9 to TRBJ2-5, with TRBD2 matching over 13 bases. Germline CDR1 reads SEHNR; CDR2 reads FQNEAQ (reference sequence). Trimming cost V 4 bases and J 4 bases; bases outside gene matches: 15. The CDR3 has 19 residues.

Comment on this clone: This CDR3 is also generated by other DNA sequences in the sample. V and J are TRBV11-2 and TRBJ1-1; no clear D gene. The length of the CDR3 is 13 residues. Between the trimmed V and J ends, which lost 0 bases and 6 bases, there was a span of 8 bases. Germline V gene sequence: CDR1 SGHAT, CDR2 FQNNGV. This CDR3 is CASSLEVRAEAFF. The CDR3, as DNA: TGTGCCAGCAGCTTAGAGGTTAGAGCTGAAGCTTTCTTT.

This clone occurred once. The chain combines TRBV15 with TRBJ2-1, with D tentatively TRBD1 (5 bases). The CDR3 extends over 17 amino acids. Germline V lookup: CDR1 LNHNV, CDR2 YYDKDF (reference sequence). V was trimmed by 4 bases and J by 9 bases, leaving 25 bases between them. The CDR3 DNA sequence: TGTGCCACCAGCACCCAAGACGGCAGACCTCCTAGGGGTGAGCAGTTCTTC. It encodes CATSTQDGRPPRGEQFF.